These 4 T cell receptor beta chains were sequenced from one sample in a study of human T cells and chemical hapten exposure. As for time point: patch test 1, 2 weeks after DPC sensitization. Treatment indicated: therapeutic diphenylcyclopropenone sensitization with weekly scalp DPC. MiXCR, applied by TCRdb to the RACE reads, yields one record per CDR3 protein. The sample has roughly 180,000 distinct CDR3 sequences, roughly 15% seen once. Sequencing used whole blood, obtained in connection with sensitization to the hapten diphenylcyclopropenone (DPC). These receptors all come from a woman aged 25 to 45 with alopecia areata. Some clones in this sample may be carry-over from other donors' samples.

This rearrangement joins TRBV2 to TRBJ2-1, with 8 positions matching TRBD1. J was trimmed by 0 bases and V by 6 bases; bases with no gene match: 4. CDR1 and CDR2 from the germline V gene are SNHLY and FYNNEI. The CDR3 consists of 15 residues. CDR3 amino acids: CASRETGGSYNEQFF. In DNA, the CDR3 is TGTGCCAGCAGGGAAACAGGGGGCTCCTACAATGAGCAGTTCTTC. Together with reference TRBV2 and TRBJ2-1, the CDR3 gives the full variable domain: EPEVTQTPSHQVTQMGQEVILRCVPISNHLYFYWYRQILGQKVEFLVSFYNNEISEKSEIFDDQFSVERPDGSNFTLKIRSTKLEDSAMYFCASRETGGSYNEQFFGPGTRLTVL.

This chain links TRBV18 with TRBJ1-1; 11 bases are shared with TRBD1. The J segment lost 9 bases and the V segment lost 0 bases, leaving 3 bases of the junction unmatched. The germline V gene encodes CDR1 KGHSH and CDR2 LQKENI. CDR3 length equals 14 residues. The DNA of the CDR3 is TGTGCCAGCTCACCACCGGGGACAGGGGGGAAAGCTTTCTTT. Its translation: CASSPPGTGGKAFF.

This clonotype was counted many times. The chain combines TRBV5-8 with TRBJ1-2; D may be TRBD1 (6 bases). Trimming removed 3 bases at V and 4 bases at J, with 13 bases between. The CDR3 length is 14 residues. The germline CDR1 and CDR2 sequences are SGHTS and YDEGEE. The CDR3 sequence is CASSSGRTAYGYTF. CDR3 coding DNA: TGTGCCAGCAGCTCCGGGAGGACAGCCTATGGCTACACCTTC.

The rearrangement joins TRBV6-2 or TRBV6-3 to TRBJ2-6, with D possibly TRBD2 on 6 matching bases. This CDR3 comprises 16 residues. Germline loops: CDR1 MNHEY, CDR2 SVGEGT. Trimming pared 1 base from V and 2 bases from J, leaving 9 bases between. This chain's CDR3 is CASSYFGGAGANVLTF. CDR3 nucleotides: TGTGCCAGCAGTTACTTCGGAGGGGCTGGGGCCAACGTCCTGACTTTC.